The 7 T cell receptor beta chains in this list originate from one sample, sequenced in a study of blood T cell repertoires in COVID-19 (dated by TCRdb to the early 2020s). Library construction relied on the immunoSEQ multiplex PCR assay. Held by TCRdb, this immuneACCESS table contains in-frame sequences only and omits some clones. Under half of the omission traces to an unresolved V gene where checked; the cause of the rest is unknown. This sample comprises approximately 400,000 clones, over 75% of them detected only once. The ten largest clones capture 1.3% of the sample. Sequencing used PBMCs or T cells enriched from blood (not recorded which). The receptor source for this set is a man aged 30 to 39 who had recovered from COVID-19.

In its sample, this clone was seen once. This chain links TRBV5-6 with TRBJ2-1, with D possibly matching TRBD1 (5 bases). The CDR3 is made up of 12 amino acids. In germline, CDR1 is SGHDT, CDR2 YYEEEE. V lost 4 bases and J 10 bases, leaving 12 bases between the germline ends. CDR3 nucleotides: TGTGCCAGCAGCACGCAGGGTTTAGAGCAGTTCTTC. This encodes CASSTQGLEQFF.

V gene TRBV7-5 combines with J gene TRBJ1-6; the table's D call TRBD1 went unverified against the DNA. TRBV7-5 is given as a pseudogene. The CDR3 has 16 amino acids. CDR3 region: CARSSGSRGYNSPLHF. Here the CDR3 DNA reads TGTGCCAGAAGCTCTGGGAGCAGGGGTTATAATTCACCCCTCCACTTT.

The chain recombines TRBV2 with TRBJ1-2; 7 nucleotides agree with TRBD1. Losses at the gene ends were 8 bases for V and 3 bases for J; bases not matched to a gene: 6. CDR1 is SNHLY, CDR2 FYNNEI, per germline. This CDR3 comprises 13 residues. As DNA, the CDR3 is TGTGCCAGCCAGGGGGACAGCCACTATGGCTACACCTTC. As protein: CASQGDSHYGYTF.

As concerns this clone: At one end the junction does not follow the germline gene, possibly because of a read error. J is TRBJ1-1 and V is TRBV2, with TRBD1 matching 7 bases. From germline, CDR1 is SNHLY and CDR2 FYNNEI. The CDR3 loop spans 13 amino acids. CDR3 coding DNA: TGTGCCAGCAGGGAAGGGGGCGTCACTGAAGCTTTCTTT. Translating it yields CASREGGVTEAFF.

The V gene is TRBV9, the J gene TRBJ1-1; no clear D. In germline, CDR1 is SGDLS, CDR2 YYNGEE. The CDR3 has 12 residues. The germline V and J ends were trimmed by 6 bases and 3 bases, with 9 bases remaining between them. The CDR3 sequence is CASTNSHTEAFF. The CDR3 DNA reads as TGTGCCAGCACCAATTCCCACACTGAAGCTTTCTTT.

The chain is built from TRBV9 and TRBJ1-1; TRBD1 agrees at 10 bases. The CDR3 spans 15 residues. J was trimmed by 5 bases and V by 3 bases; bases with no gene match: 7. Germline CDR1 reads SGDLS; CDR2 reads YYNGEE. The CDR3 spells CASSDPDRGRTEAFF. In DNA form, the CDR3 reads TGTGCCAGCAGCGACCCCGACAGGGGGCGGACTGAAGCTTTCTTT. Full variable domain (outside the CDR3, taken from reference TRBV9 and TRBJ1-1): DSGVTQTPKHLITATGQRVTLRCSPRSGDLSVYWYQQSLDQGLQFLIQYYNGEERAKGNILERFSAQQFPDLHSELNLSSLELGDSALYFCASSDPDRGRTEAFFGQGTRLTVV.

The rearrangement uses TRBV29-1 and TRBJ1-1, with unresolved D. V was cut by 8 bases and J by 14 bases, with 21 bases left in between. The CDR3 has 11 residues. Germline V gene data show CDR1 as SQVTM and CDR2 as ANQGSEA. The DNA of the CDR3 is TGCAGCATTGCTGATGGAGCTAGAGTGTTCTTT. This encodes CSIADGARVFF.